This T cell receptor (beta chain) was recovered during a study of early T cells in non-severe SARS-CoV-2 infection. Study details: Sequenced material consisted of bulk RNA (from unsorted whole blood), and chains were unpaired.

This clonotype turned up a few times. What it recognizes is unknown. Attached unique molecular identifiers marked individual cDNA molecules. TCRdb independently ran MiXCR on the 5' RACE reads; one entry per CDR3 protein. This table holds 85,000 to 100,000 distinct CDR3 sequences, 13% found once. Study-wide points: Matching with VDJdb favored anti-spike CD8 responses (missing private and CD4 specificities).

Germline CDR1 is MDHEN and CDR2 is SYDVKM. Trimming pared 5 bases from V and 6 bases from J, leaving 5 bases between. The CDR3 consists of 10 residues. This clonotype was sampled from an adult who was a healthcare worker with PCR-confirmed SARS-CoV-2 infection or an uninfected control (not recorded which). What was sequenced was whole blood. V and J are TRBV28 and TRBJ2-7, with a weak D call TRBD2 (5 bases). The CDR3 DNA sequence: TGTGCCAGCAGTCGGGGCGAGCAGTACTTC. Amino acids: CASSRGEQYF.